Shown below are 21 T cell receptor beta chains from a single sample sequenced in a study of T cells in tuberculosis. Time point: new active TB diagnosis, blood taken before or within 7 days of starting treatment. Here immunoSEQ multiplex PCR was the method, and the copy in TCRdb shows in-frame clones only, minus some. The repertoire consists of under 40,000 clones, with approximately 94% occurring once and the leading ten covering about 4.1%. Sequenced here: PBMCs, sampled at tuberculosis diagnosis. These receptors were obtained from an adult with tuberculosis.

CDR3 in DNA: TGTGCCAGCAGGGTCAGGGGGCCTGGCGAGCAGTACTTC. This encodes CASRVRGPGEQYF. The J gene is TRBJ2-7, the V gene TRBV2; the match to TRBD1 covers 8 bases. The CDR3 runs 13 residues. The germline V gene has CDR1 SNHLY and CDR2 FYNNEI. The ends lost 6 bases at V and 6 bases at J; junction bases unmatched: 7.

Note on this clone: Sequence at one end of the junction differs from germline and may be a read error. CDR3 sequence (DNA): TGTGCCTGGAGTGGGGGACAGGCACGGGTGCACTACTTC. Protein product: CAWSGGQARVHYF. J is TRBJ1-2 and V is TRBV30, with 8 bases fitting TRBD1. Germline CDR1 and CDR2: GTSNPN and SVGIG (reference sequence). The CDR3 runs to 13 residues.

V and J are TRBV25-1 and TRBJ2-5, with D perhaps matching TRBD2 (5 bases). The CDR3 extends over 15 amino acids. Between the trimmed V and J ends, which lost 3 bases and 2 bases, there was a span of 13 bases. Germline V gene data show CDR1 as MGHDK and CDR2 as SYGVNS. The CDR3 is CASSDNWPGQETQYF. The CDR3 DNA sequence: TGTGCCAGCAGTGATAATTGGCCGGGGCAAGAGACCCAGTACTTC.

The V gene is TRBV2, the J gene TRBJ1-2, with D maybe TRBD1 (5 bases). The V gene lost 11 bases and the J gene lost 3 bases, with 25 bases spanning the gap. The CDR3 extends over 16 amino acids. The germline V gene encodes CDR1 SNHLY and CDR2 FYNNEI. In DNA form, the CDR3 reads TGTGCCCTAAGGGATATACAGAGGCAGGGCGACTATGGCTACACCTTC. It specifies CALRDIQRQGDYGYTF.

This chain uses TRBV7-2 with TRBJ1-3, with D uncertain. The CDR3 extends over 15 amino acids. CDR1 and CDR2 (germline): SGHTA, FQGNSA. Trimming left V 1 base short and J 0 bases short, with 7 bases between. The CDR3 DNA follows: TGTGCCAGCAGCTTAGGTCAGATCTCTGGAAACACCATATATTTT. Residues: CASSLGQISGNTIYF.

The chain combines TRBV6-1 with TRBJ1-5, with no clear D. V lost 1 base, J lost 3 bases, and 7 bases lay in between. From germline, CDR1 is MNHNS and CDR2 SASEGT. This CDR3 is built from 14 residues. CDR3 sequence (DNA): TGTGCCAGCAGTGAAGGAGGATTCAATCAGCCCCAGCATTTT. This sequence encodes CASSEGGFNQPQHF.

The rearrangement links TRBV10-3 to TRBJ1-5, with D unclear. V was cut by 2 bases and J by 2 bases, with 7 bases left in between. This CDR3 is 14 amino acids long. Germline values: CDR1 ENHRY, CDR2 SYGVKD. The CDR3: CAISEQEGNQPQHF. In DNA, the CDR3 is TGTGCCATCAGTGAGCAGGAGGGCAATCAGCCCCAGCATTTT.

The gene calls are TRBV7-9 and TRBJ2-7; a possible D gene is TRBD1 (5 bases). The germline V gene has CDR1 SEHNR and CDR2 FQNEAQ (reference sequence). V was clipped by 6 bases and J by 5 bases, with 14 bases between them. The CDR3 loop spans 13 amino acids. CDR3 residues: CASSGAQTHEQYF. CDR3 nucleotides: TGTGCCAGCAGTGGGGCACAGACCCACGAGCAGTACTTC.

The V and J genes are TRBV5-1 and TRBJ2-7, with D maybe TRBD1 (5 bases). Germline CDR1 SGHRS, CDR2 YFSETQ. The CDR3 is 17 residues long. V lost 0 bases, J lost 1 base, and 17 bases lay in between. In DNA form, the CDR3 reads TGCGCCAGCAGCTTGGCCAAAACGACAGATTTTTCCTACGAGCAGTACTTC. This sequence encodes CASSLAKTTDFSYEQYF.

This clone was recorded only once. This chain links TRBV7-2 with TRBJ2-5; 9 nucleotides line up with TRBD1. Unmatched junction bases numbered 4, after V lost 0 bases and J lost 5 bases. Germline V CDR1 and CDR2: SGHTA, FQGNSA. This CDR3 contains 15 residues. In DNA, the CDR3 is TGTGCCAGCAGCTTAGCCGGGACAGGGAGGGAGACCCAGTACTTC. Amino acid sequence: CASSLAGTGRETQYF.

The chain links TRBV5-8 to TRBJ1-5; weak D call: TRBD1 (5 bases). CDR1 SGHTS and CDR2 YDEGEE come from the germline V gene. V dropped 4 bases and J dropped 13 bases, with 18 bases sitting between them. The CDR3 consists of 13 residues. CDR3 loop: CASSPTSRVLQHF. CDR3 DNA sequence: TGTGCCAGCAGCCCAACTAGCAGGGTGCTACAGCATTTT.

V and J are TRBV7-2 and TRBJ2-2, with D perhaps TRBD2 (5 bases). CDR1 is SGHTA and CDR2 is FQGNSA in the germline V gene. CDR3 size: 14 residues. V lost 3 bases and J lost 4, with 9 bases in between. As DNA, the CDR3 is TGTGCCAGCAGCTTGGAGGCGACCACCGGGGAGCTGTTTTTT. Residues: CASSLEATTGELFF.

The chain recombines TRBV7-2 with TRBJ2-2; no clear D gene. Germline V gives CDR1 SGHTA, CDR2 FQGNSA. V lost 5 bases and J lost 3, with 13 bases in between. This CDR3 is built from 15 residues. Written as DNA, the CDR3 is TGTGCCAGCAGCCAGTTACGAGCGTACACCGGGGAGCTGTTTTTT. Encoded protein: CASSQLRAYTGELFF.

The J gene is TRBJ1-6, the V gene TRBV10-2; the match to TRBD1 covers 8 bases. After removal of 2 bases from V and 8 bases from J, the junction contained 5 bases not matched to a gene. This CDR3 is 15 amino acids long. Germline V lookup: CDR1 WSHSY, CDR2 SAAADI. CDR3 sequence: CASSEAGGIYSPLHF. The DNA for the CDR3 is TGCGCCAGCAGTGAGGCAGGGGGCATATATTCACCCCTCCACTTT.

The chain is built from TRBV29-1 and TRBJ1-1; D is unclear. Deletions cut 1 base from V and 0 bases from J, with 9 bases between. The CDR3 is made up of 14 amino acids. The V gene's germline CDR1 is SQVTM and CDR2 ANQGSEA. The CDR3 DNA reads TGCAGCGTTGAAGCGCACTTCATGAACACTGAAGCTTTCTTT. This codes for CSVEAHFMNTEAFF.

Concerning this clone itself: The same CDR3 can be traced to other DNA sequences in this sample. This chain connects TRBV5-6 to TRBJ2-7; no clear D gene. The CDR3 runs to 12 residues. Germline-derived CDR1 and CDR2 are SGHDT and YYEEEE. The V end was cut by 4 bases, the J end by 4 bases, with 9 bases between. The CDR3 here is CASSKTDYEQYF. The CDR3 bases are TGTGCCAGCAGCAAAACTGATTACGAGCAGTACTTC.

CDR3 residues: CAIEDRGVGYTF. DNA of the CDR3: TGTGCCATCGAAGACAGGGGGGTAGGCTACACCTTC. The chain couples TRBV28 to TRBJ1-2; 9 nucleotides align to TRBD1. Losses at the gene ends were 10 bases for V and 8 bases for J; bases not matched to a gene: 8. Looked up from germline, CDR1 is MDHEN and CDR2 is SYDVKM. CDR3 length: 12 amino acids.

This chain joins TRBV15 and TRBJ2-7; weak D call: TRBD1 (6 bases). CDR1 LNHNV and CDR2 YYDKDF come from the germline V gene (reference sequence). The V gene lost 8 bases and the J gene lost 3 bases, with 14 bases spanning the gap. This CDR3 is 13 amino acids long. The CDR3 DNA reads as TGTGCCACCCGGTCGGCAGGGGACTACGAGCAGTACTTC. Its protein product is CATRSAGDYEQYF.

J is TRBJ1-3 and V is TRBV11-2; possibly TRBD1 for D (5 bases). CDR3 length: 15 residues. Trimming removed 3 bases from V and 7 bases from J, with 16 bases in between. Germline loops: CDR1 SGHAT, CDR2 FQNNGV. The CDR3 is CASSLKGSGSNTIYF. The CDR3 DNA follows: TGTGCCAGCAGCTTGAAGGGGTCGGGCAGTAACACCATATATTTT.

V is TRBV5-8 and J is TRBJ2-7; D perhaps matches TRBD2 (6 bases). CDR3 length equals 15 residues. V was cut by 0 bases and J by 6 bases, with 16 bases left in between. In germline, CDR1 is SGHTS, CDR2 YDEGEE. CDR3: CASSLAATSTTEQYF. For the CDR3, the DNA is TGTGCCAGCAGCTTGGCGGCGACTAGTACTACCGAGCAGTACTTC.

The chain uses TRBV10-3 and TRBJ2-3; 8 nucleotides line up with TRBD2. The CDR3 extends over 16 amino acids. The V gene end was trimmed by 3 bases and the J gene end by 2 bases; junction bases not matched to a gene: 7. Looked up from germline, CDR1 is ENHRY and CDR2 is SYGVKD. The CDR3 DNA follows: TGTGCCATCAGTGACCGAGCGGGGGCCACCACAGATACGCAGTATTTT. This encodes CAISDRAGATTDTQYF.